This T cell receptor (gamma chain) was profiled in a study of intestinal T cells in coeliac disease. Study at large: TRG cohort coeliac patients averaged approximately 16 years; controls averaged approximately 55.

The CDR3 is made up of 16 amino acids, end residues included. Study-level results: TRG-based classification had a reported leave-one-out accuracy of 87%. CDR3 sequence counts may reflect PCR duplicates rather than true repeats. TRD kmer-based clustering correctly classified all 22 biopsies in training, with reported leave-one-out accuracy of 85% to 95%.

With regard to this clone: No antigen is known for it. The limits of the CDR3 on the DNA are not certain, so only TCRdb's listed CDR3 is given. Other DNA sequences within the sample encode an identical CDR3.

Genomic DNA came from ten approximately 4.7-µm formalin-fixed paraffin-embedded scrolls per case. TRG repertoires were amplified with LymphoTrack primers from around 0.2 ug of biopsy DNA. TCRdb applied CATT to the multiplex PCR reads for clone calling. The table shows approximately 1,500 gamma-chain clones, with about 56% occurring only once. The receptor was derived from a human donor with celiac disease. The specimen was a duodenal biopsy. The V and J genes are TRGV11 and TRGJP2. TRGV11 is given ORF status, its function remaining uncertain. The CDR3 reads CTTVPAGLGTDWIKTF.